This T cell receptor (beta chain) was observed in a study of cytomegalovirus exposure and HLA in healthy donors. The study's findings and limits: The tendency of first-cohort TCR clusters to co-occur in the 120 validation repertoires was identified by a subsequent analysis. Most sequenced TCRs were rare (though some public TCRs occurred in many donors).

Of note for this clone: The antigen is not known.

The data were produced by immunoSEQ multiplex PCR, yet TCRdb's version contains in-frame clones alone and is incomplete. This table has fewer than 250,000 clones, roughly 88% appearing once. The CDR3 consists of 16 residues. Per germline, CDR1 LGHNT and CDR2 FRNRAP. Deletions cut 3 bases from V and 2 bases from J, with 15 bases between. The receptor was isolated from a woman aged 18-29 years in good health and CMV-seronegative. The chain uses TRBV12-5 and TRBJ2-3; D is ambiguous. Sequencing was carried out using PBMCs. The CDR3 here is CASGFPGGGLTDTQYF. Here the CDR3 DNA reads TGTGCTAGTGGTTTCCCTGGCGGCGGCCTCACAGATACGCAGTATTTT.